Listed below are T cell receptor beta chains from one sample, sequenced in a study of vaccination effects on CD4 cells after COVID-19. Antigens of these TCRs are unknown. Using immunoSEQ multiplex PCR, the repertoire was profiled, and TCRdb retains in-frame clones only, with some absent. The table includes tens of thousands of clones, 74% detected once. Here the sequenced sample was CD4+ T cells from PBMCs cultured with HCoV-229E spike peptides, taken after COVID-19 vaccination. These TCRs come from a human donor who received a COVID-19 vaccine. Both conserved end residues are part of each CDR3. D genes are given only for firm matches. Rows give clone size only sometimes, using once, few, many, or a class for an expanded clone.

v_gene: TRBV24-1
j_gene: TRBJ2-2
abundance: .
d_gene: .
CDR3aa: CATSDLQGQQWGVGELFF
CDR3nt: TGTGCCACCAGTGATTTACAGGGCCAACAATGGGGGGTCGGGGAGCTGTTTTTT

v_gene: TRBV6-1
j_gene: TRBJ1-1
abundance: .
d_gene: .
CDR3aa: CASSEYRGTEAFF
CDR3nt: TGTGCCAGCAGTGAGTACCGAGGGACTGAAGCTTTCTTT

v_gene: TRBV4-1
j_gene: TRBJ1-5
abundance: .
d_gene: .
CDR3aa: CASSQEARGQQPQHF
CDR3nt: TGCGCCAGCAGCCAAGAAGCGAGGGGCCAACAGCCCCAGCATTTT

v_gene: TRBV6-5
j_gene: TRBJ1-1
abundance: .
d_gene: .
CDR3aa: CASSALHGNTEAFF
CDR3nt: TGTGCCAGCAGCGCCCTACACGGGAACACTGAAGCTTTCTTT

v_gene: TRBV5-1
j_gene: TRBJ2-1
abundance: .
d_gene: .
CDR3aa: CASSLWDGEQFF
CDR3nt: TGCGCCAGCAGCTTGTGGGATGGCGAGCAGTTCTTC

v_gene: TRBV19
j_gene: TRBJ2-5
abundance: few
d_gene: TRBD1
CDR3aa: CASSTGQTQETQYF
CDR3nt: TGTGCCAGTAGTACGGGACAGACCCAAGAGACCCAGTACTTC

v_gene: TRBV2
j_gene: TRBJ1-2
abundance: few
d_gene: .
CDR3aa: CASSEKYRVNYGYTF
CDR3nt: TGTGCCAGCAGTGAAAAATACAGGGTTAACTATGGCTACACCTTC

v_gene: TRBV30
j_gene: TRBJ1-1
abundance: once
d_gene: TRBD1
CDR3aa: CAWRATGGTEAFF
CDR3nt: TGTGCCTGGAGGGCAACAGGGGGCACTGAAGCTTTCTTT

v_gene: TRBV5-1
j_gene: TRBJ1-3
abundance: .
d_gene: .
CDR3aa: CASRSGLSGNTIYF
CDR3nt: TGCGCCAGCAGGTCGGGACTCTCTGGAAACACCATATATTTT

v_gene: TRBV18
j_gene: TRBJ2-1
abundance: .
d_gene: .
CDR3aa: CASSPVRTASDEQFF
CDR3nt: TGTGCCAGCTCACCCGTTAGGACAGCTAGCGATGAGCAGTTCTTC

v_gene: TRBV6-5
j_gene: TRBJ1-5
abundance: .
d_gene: TRBD1
CDR3aa: CASRQGADNQPQHF
CDR3nt: TGTGCCAGCAGGCAGGGGGCCGACAATCAGCCCCAGCATTTT

v_gene: TRBV10-2
j_gene: TRBJ2-2
abundance: .
d_gene: TRBD2
CDR3aa: CASRTSGSNTGELFF
CDR3nt: TGCGCCAGCCGGACTAGCGGGTCGAACACCGGGGAGCTGTTTTTT

v_gene: TRBV5-6
j_gene: TRBJ2-2
abundance: few
d_gene: TRBD1
CDR3aa: CASWHESTGDKENTGELFF
CDR3nt: TGTGCCAGCTGGCACGAGTCGACAGGGGATAAGGAGAACACCGGGGAGCTGTTTTTT

v_gene: TRBV2
j_gene: TRBJ2-2
abundance: few
d_gene: TRBD2
CDR3aa: CASSSSGGVTGELFF
CDR3nt: TGTGCCAGCAGTAGTTCCGGGGGGGTCACCGGGGAGCTGTTTTTT

v_gene: TRBV6-5
j_gene: TRBJ2-3
abundance: .
d_gene: TRBD1
CDR3aa: CASRLGGVDTQYF
CDR3nt: TGTGCCAGCAGGCTAGGGGGCGTCGATACGCAGTATTTT

v_gene: TRBV12-3/TRBV12-4
j_gene: TRBJ1-1
abundance: .
d_gene: .
CDR3aa: CASSFRNTEAFF
CDR3nt: TGTGCCAGCAGTTTTCGGAACACTGAAGCTTTCTTT

v_gene: TRBV7-2
j_gene: TRBJ2-3
abundance: .
d_gene: TRBD2
CDR3aa: CASSLYAGGPRDTQYF
CDR3nt: TGTGCCAGCAGCTTATATGCGGGGGGGCCAAGAGATACGCAGTATTTT

v_gene: TRBV19
j_gene: TRBJ1-6
abundance: few
d_gene: .
CDR3aa: CATKTQSTNSPLHF
CDR3nt: TGTGCCACTAAAACACAGTCAACGAATTCACCCCTCCACTTT

v_gene: TRBV12-3/TRBV12-4
j_gene: TRBJ1-1
abundance: .
d_gene: .
CDR3aa: CASTLRTAREAFF
CDR3nt: TGTGCCAGCACTTTAAGGACGGCTCGGGAAGCTTTCTTT

v_gene: TRBV5-4
j_gene: TRBJ1-2
abundance: .
d_gene: .
CDR3aa: CASSLTPTGSGGYTF
CDR3nt: TGTGCCAGCAGCTTAACCCCAACAGGGTCTGGTGGCTACACCTTC

v_gene: TRBV24-1
j_gene: TRBJ1-6
abundance: .
d_gene: .
CDR3aa: CATRAQAPNSPLHF
CDR3nt: TGTGCCACCAGGGCTCAGGCCCCGAATTCACCCCTCCACTTT

v_gene: TRBV24-1
j_gene: TRBJ2-3
abundance: .
d_gene: .
CDR3aa: CATSDPPTDTQYF
CDR3nt: TGTGCCACCAGTGATCCGCCCACAGATACGCAGTATTTT

v_gene: TRBV9
j_gene: TRBJ1-1
abundance: .
d_gene: .
CDR3aa: CASSVEGQGGPEAFF
CDR3nt: TGTGCCAGCAGCGTAGAGGGGCAGGGCGGACCTGAAGCTTTCTTT

v_gene: TRBV3-1/TRBV3-2
j_gene: TRBJ1-2
abundance: .
d_gene: .
CDR3aa: CASSQWTLLNYGYTF
CDR3nt: TGTGCCAGCAGCCAGTGGACTTTACTAAACTATGGCTACACCTTC

v_gene: TRBV24-1
j_gene: TRBJ1-2
abundance: .
d_gene: .
CDR3aa: CATSDYQTNYGYTF
CDR3nt: TGTGCCACCAGTGATTATCAGACTAACTATGGCTACACCTTC

v_gene: TRBV2
j_gene: TRBJ2-5
abundance: .
d_gene: .
CDR3aa: CASSRSREETQYF
CDR3nt: TGTGCCAGCAGTCGGTCCAGAGAAGAGACCCAGTACTTC

v_gene: TRBV4-1
j_gene: TRBJ2-5
abundance: .
d_gene: TRBD2
CDR3aa: CASSRAPTSGGAETQYF
CDR3nt: TGCGCCAGCAGCCGCGCCCCGACTAGCGGGGGGGCGGAGACCCAGTACTTC

v_gene: TRBV7-2
j_gene: TRBJ1-6
abundance: few
d_gene: .
CDR3aa: CASSLGFLQPLHF
CDR3nt: TGTGCCAGCAGCTTAGGGTTCCTCCAGCCCCTCCACTTT

v_gene: TRBV5-1
j_gene: TRBJ1-1
abundance: few
d_gene: TRBD1
CDR3aa: CASSPQGTGMTEAFF
CDR3nt: TGCGCCAGCAGCCCTCAAGGGACAGGGATGACTGAAGCTTTCTTT

v_gene: TRBV5-1
j_gene: TRBJ1-2
abundance: few
d_gene: .
CDR3aa: CASSPITPGGRRSGYTF
CDR3nt: TGCGCCAGCAGCCCTATTACACCCGGGGGGCGGCGGAGTGGCTACACCTTC

v_gene: TRBV19
j_gene: TRBJ2-2
abundance: few
d_gene: .
CDR3aa: CASSIGPASTGELFF
CDR3nt: TGTGCCAGTAGTATAGGGCCGGCCAGCACCGGGGAGCTGTTTTTT

v_gene: TRBV2
j_gene: TRBJ2-2
abundance: few
d_gene: .
CDR3aa: CASSSRITTGELFF
CDR3nt: TGTGCCAGCAGTTCCCGAATCACCACCGGGGAGCTGTTTTTT

v_gene: TRBV28
j_gene: TRBJ2-3
abundance: once
d_gene: TRBD1
CDR3aa: CASSFDRGRTDTQYF
CDR3nt: TGTGCCAGCAGTTTTGACAGGGGGCGGACAGATACGCAGTATTTT

v_gene: TRBV7-9
j_gene: TRBJ1-6
abundance: .
d_gene: .
CDR3aa: CASSFFFDSDSPLHF
CDR3nt: TGTGCCAGCAGCTTTTTTTTTGACTCGGATTCACCCCTCCACTTT

v_gene: TRBV30
j_gene: TRBJ1-6
abundance: .
d_gene: .
CDR3aa: CAWSFHRTANSPLHF
CDR3nt: TGTGCCTGGAGTTTTCACCGGACCGCTAATTCACCCCTCCACTTT

v_gene: TRBV18
j_gene: TRBJ2-5
abundance: .
d_gene: .
CDR3aa: CASSPARGIETQYF
CDR3nt: TGTGCCAGCTCACCAGCTCGGGGGATCGAGACCCAGTACTTC

v_gene: TRBV4-1
j_gene: TRBJ2-1
abundance: .
d_gene: TRBD1
CDR3aa: CASSQGSGTGTNEQFF
CDR3nt: TGCGCCAGCAGCCAAGGCTCCGGGACAGGGACGAATGAGCAGTTCTTC

v_gene: TRBV12-5
j_gene: TRBJ1-2
abundance: .
d_gene: .
CDR3aa: CASGSHTGTYGYTF
CDR3nt: TGTGCTAGTGGTTCACATACCGGAACCTATGGCTACACCTTC

v_gene: TRBV18
j_gene: TRBJ1-2
abundance: .
d_gene: TRBD1
CDR3aa: CASSSSGGPTYGYTF
CDR3nt: TGTGCCAGCTCATCCTCAGGGGGCCCGACCTATGGCTACACCTTC

v_gene: TRBV7-3
j_gene: TRBJ2-3
abundance: .
d_gene: TRBD2
CDR3aa: CASRAGGTDTQYF
CDR3nt: TGTGCCAGCCGAGCGGGGGGCACAGATACGCAGTATTTT

v_gene: TRBV6-6
j_gene: TRBJ1-2
abundance: .
d_gene: .
CDR3aa: CASSTDSSYGYTF
CDR3nt: TGTGCCAGCAGCACGGACAGCAGCTATGGCTACACCTTC